Listed below are T cell receptor beta chains from one sample, sequenced in a study of metastatic and nonmetastatic thyroid tumors. TCRdb redid the clone calls on the PCR reads using MiXCR. This table holds 91,000 or so clones, roughly an eighth found once. Sample: blood. The receptors were sampled from a female donor with papillary thyroid cancer or a benign thyroid nodule (not recorded which). Some clones in this sample may be carry-over from other donors' samples. Each CDR3 is given with its conserved first and last residue. The D gene is left open where the match is weak. Clone size, where shown, is once, few, many, or a class for clones that have expanded.

v_gene	abundance	d_gene	j_gene	CDR3aa	CDR3nt
TRBV12-3/TRBV12-4	few	TRBD1	TRBJ2-1	CASSLIGTGRYNEQFF	TGTGCCAGCAGTTTAATAGGGACAGGGCGCTACAATGAGCAGTTCTTC
TRBV2	many	TRBD1	TRBJ1-3	CASRAGTGVGNTIYF	TGTGCCAGCAGGGCCGGGACAGGGGTCGGAAACACCATATATTTT
TRBV19	many	TRBD1	TRBJ2-7	CASSPAGGSYEQYF	TGTGCCAGTAGTCCGGCAGGGGGCAGTTACGAGCAGTACTTC
TRBV30	many	NA	TRBJ2-2	CAWGGVLAGELFF	TGTGCCTGGGGAGGAGTATTGGCCGGGGAGCTGTTTTTT
TRBV7-7	NA	TRBD1	TRBJ2-5	CASSLGTGAETQYF	TGTGCTAGCAGCTTAGGGACAGGGGCAGAGACCCAGTACTTC
TRBV2	many	NA	TRBJ2-7	CASRGGTEQYF	TGTGCCAGCCGCGGCGGGACAGAGCAGTACTTC
TRBV6-2/TRBV6-3	few	NA	TRBJ2-2	CASMHSGNTGELFF	TGTGCCAGCATGCACAGTGGGAACACCGGTGAGCTGTTTTTT
TRBV5-1	many	NA	TRBJ1-6	CASSPVTTHNSPLHF	TGCGCCAGCAGCCCGGTGACAACGCATAATTCACCCCTCCACTTT
TRBV13	NA	NA	TRBJ2-2	CASNQGGLMSGELFF	TGTGCCAGCAACCAGGGGGGGCTGATGTCTGGGGAGCTGTTTTTT
TRBV3-1	NA	NA	TRBJ1-6	CAGSQVRGGVSPLHF	TGTGCCGGCAGCCAAGTTAGGGGGGGCGTTTCACCCCTCCACTTT
TRBV20-1	many	NA	TRBJ2-1	CSARYQGGGNNEQFF	TGCAGTGCTAGGTACCAGGGTGGCGGGAACAATGAGCAGTTCTTC
TRBV2	NA	NA	TRBJ1-1	CASSSRVSLWGEAFF	TGTGCCAGCAGTAGTCGGGTCTCCCTATGGGGTGAAGCTTTCTTT
TRBV7-3	many	NA	TRBJ2-3	CASSLTGGTQYF	TGTGCCAGCAGCTTAACCGGGGGTACGCAGTATTTT
TRBV7-2	few	NA	TRBJ2-5	CASSLLPGENQYF	TGTGCCAGCAGCTTACTACCGGGAGAGAACCAGTACTTC
TRBV28	many	NA	TRBJ1-2	CASTIPGAQGHGYTF	TGTGCCAGCACCATCCCAGGGGCTCAGGGACATGGCTACACCTTC
TRBV19	many	TRBD2	TRBJ2-1	CASSTLAGVDEQFF	TGTGCCAGTAGTACCTTAGCGGGAGTGGATGAGCAGTTCTTC
TRBV12-3/TRBV12-4	many	TRBD2	TRBJ2-3	CASRSSGRAPDTQYF	TGTGCCAGCAGGTCTAGCGGGAGGGCCCCAGATACGCAGTATTTT
TRBV29-1	many	NA	TRBJ1-1	CSAGAGTEAFF	TGCAGCGCCGGAGCCGGTACTGAAGCTTTCTTT
TRBV28	many	TRBD2	TRBJ2-1	CASSSAGVSSYNEQFF	TGTGCCAGCAGTTCGGCGGGGGTCAGCTCCTACAATGAGCAGTTCTTC
TRBV24-1	many	TRBD1	TRBJ2-2	CATSDTTGTANTGELFF	TGTGCCACCAGTGATACGACCGGGACAGCGAACACCGGGGAGCTGTTTTTT
TRBV30	many	NA	TRBJ1-1	CAWSVLAGVAEAFF	TGTGCCTGGAGTGTACTAGCAGGGGTTGCTGAAGCTTTCTTT
TRBV12-3/TRBV12-4	many	TRBD2	TRBJ2-1	CASSSGPSGRNNEQFF	TGTGCCAGCAGTTCCGGTCCTAGCGGGAGGAACAATGAGCAGTTCTTC
TRBV7-3	few	NA	TRBJ2-2	CASSSRSGAGTGELFF	TGTGCCAGCAGCTCAAGATCAGGGGCCGGGACCGGGGAGCTGTTTTTT
TRBV5-1	many	NA	TRBJ1-1	CASSLRSLYTEAFF	TGCGCCAGCAGCTTGAGGAGCTTATACACTGAAGCTTTCTTT
TRBV6-5	many	NA	TRBJ2-7	CASSSSGATYEQYF	TGTGCCAGCAGTTCCTCCGGGGCGACCTACGAGCAGTACTTC
TRBV12-3/TRBV12-4	many	NA	TRBJ1-3	CASTPWPGNTIYF	TGTGCCAGCACCCCCTGGCCTGGAAACACCATATATTTT
TRBV28	many	TRBD1	TRBJ2-1	CASSLPRQGAESSYNEQFF	TGTGCCAGCAGTTTACCCCGGCAGGGGGCAGAAAGCTCCTACAATGAGCAGTTCTTC
TRBV29-1	many	NA	TRBJ2-3	CSVEALDSQDTQYF	TGCAGCGTTGAGGCCCTGGATAGTCAAGATACGCAGTATTTT
TRBV12-3/TRBV12-4	many	NA	TRBJ2-7	CASSLDISYEQYF	TGTGCCAGCAGTTTGGACATCTCCTACGAGCAGTACTTC
TRBV7-9	many	NA	TRBJ2-5	CASSPQNQETQYF	TGTGCCAGCAGCCCCCAGAACCAAGAGACCCAGTACTTC
TRBV7-2	NA	NA	TRBJ2-2	CASSLEPGTGELFF	TGTGCCAGCAGCTTAGAGCCGGGCACCGGGGAGCTGTTTTTT
TRBV6-1	many	NA	TRBJ2-5	CASGQQGQETQYF	TGTGCCAGCGGGCAACAGGGACAAGAGACCCAGTACTTC
TRBV6-6	few	NA	TRBJ1-1	CASSYSPDSQAFF	TGTGCCAGCAGTTACTCGCCGGACAGCCAAGCTTTCTTT
TRBV5-1	NA	NA	TRBJ2-5	CASSLAPSAGETQYF	TGCGCCAGCAGCTTGGCCCCTAGCGCGGGGGAGACCCAGTACTTC
TRBV6-1	NA	TRBD1	TRBJ2-2	CAISEGQGASGELFF	TGTGCCATCAGTGAAGGACAGGGTGCCAGCGGGGAGCTGTTTTTT
TRBV5-1	many	NA	TRBJ2-3	CASSSDVILTDTQYF	TGCGCCAGCAGCTCGGACGTAATACTCACAGATACGCAGTATTTT
TRBV4-3	few	NA	TRBJ2-1	CASSQDCTVYNEQFF	TGCGCCAGCAGCCAAGATTGCACAGTTTACAATGAGCAGTTCTTC
TRBV5-1	once	TRBD2	TRBJ2-3	CASSGETSVLPKRTYTQYF	TGCGCCAGCAGCGGGGAGACTAGCGTCCTTCCCAAACGCACATATACGCAGTATTTT